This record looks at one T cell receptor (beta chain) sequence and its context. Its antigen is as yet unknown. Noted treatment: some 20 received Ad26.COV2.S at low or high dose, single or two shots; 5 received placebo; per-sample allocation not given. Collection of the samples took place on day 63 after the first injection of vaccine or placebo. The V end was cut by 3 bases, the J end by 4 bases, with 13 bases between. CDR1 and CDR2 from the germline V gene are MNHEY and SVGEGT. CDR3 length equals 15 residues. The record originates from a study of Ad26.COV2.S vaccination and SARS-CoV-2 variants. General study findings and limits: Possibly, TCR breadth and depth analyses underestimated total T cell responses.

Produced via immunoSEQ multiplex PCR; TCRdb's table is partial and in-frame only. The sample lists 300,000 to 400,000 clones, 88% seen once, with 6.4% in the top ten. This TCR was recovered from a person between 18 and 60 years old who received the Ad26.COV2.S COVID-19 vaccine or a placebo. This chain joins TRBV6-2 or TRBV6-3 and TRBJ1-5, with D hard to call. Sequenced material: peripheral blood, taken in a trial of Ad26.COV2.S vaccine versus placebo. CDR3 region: CASSYSTLGNQPQHF. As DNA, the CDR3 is TGTGCCAGCAGTTATTCGACCTTGGGAAATCAGCCCCAGCATTTT.